These 15 T cell receptor beta chains were sequenced from one sample in a study of prognosis after radiotherapy for stage I lung cancer. Genomic DNA was subjected to two-round multiplex PCR for amplification of TCR beta CDR3. The use of primers specific to each TRBV and TRBJ gene characterized first-round PCR. One entry per CDR3 protein results from TCRdb running MiXCR on the multiplex PCR reads. This sample has around 31,000 distinct CDR3 sequences, with about 34% found just once. Here the sequenced sample was PBMCs, taken before or after stereotactic body radiation therapy (not recorded which). The receptor source for this set is a donor aged 50 or older with non-small cell lung cancer.

This clonotype was observed at least ten times. The chain has TRBV28 and TRBJ2-7, with 8 nucleotides matching TRBD1. The germline gives CDR1 MDHEN, CDR2 SYDVKM. V lost 5 bases and J lost 5; bases outside the gene matches: 8. This CDR3 spans 14 amino acids. Written as DNA, the CDR3 is TGTGCCAGCAGTAATGAGGACAGGGCCAACGAGCAGTACTTC. It specifies CASSNEDRANEQYF.

The J gene is TRBJ2-5, the V gene TRBV6-1, with TRBD2 matching over 13 bases. Trimming took 1 base from V and 3 from J; bases not matched to a gene: 2. The CDR3 has 16 amino acids. Germline assignment: CDR1 MNHNS and CDR2 SASEGT. DNA for the CDR3: TGTGCCAGCAGTGAAGTACTAGCGGGAGGGAAAGAGACCCAGTACTTC. Translating gives CASSEVLAGGKETQYF.

This clonotype came up many times. The chain joins TRBV14 to TRBJ1-1, with TRBD1 as a possible D gene (6 bases). V was clipped by 4 bases and J by 4 bases, with 19 bases between them. The CDR3 is 16 residues long. Germline-derived CDR1 and CDR2 are SGHDN and FVKESK. The CDR3, as DNA: TGTGCCAGCAGCCTGGTCTCAGGGGCGGGGGGCACTGAAGCTTTCTTT. As protein: CASSLVSGAGGTEAFF. Full variable domain (missing parts from reference TRBV14 and TRBJ1-1): EAGVTQFPSHSVIEKGQTVTLRCDPISGHDNLYWYRRVMGKEIKFLLHFVKESKQDESGMPNNRFLAERTGGTYSTLKVQPAELEDSGVYFCASSLVSGAGGTEAFFGQGTRLTVV.

In its sample, this clonotype was seen many times. The V call is TRBV4-1, the J call TRBJ2-1; 8 positions agree with TRBD1. Germline CDR1 MGHRA, CDR2 YSYEKL. The CDR3 has 16 residues. The V gene end was trimmed by 0 bases and the J gene end by 8 bases; junction bases not matched to a gene: 9. The CDR3 sequence: CASSQDGAGGFDEQFF. CDR3 bases: TGCGCCAGCAGCCAAGATGGCGCAGGGGGCTTTGATGAGCAGTTCTTC.

On this clonotype: A read error may explain this, as a much larger clone is one base away. The chain recombines TRBV29-1 with TRBJ2-1; 8 bases align to TRBD1. J gave up 3 bases and V 7 bases, and 5 bases lay outside the gene matches. There are 13 residues in the CDR3. CDR1 is SQVTM, CDR2 ANQGSEA, per germline. The CDR3 loop reads CSGLQGGYNEQFF. The CDR3 nucleotides read TGCAGCGGCCTACAGGGGGGCTACAATGAGCAGTTCTTC.

This clonotype was counted at least ten times. The chain joins TRBV7-2 to TRBJ1-6; weak D call: TRBD1 (5 bases). The CDR3 length is 17 residues. With 8 bases removed from V and 3 bases from J, the gap between germline ends came to 20 bases. Germline V gives CDR1 SGHTA, CDR2 FQGNSA. The CDR3: CASELRAGQFYNSPLHF. CDR3 DNA: TGTGCCAGCGAATTGCGGGCAGGGCAATTCTATAATTCACCCCTCCACTTT.

Notes on this clonotype: An end of the junction does not agree with germline; a read error may underlie this. The gene calls are TRBV7-6 and TRBJ2-1, with D perhaps matching TRBD2 (6 bases). Germline CDR1 is SGHVS and CDR2 is FNYEAQ. CDR3 length: 16 amino acids. The CDR3 sequence: CASSLDSGLLIGEQFF. For the CDR3, the DNA is TGTGCCAGCAGCTTAGATTCAGGACTATTAATCGGTGAGCAATTCTTC. Looking up the rest from reference TRBV7-6 and TRBJ2-1 gives the full variable domain: GAGVSQSPRYKVTKRGQDVALRCDPISGHVSLYWYRQALGQGPEFLTYFNYEAQQDKSGLPNDRFSAERPEGSISTLTIQRTEQRDSAMYRCASSLDSGLLIGEQFFGPGTRLTVL.

CDR3 DNA sequence: TGCGCCAGCGTTGTGACAGGCTCCTACGAGCAGTACTTC. Amino acid sequence: CASVVTGSYEQYF. This chain connects TRBV5-1 to TRBJ2-7, with D possibly being TRBD1 (6 bases). This CDR3 is built from 13 residues. V lost 7 bases and J lost 0, with 11 bases in between. Per germline, CDR1 SGHRS and CDR2 YFSETQ.

In its sample, this clonotype was seen many times. The CDR3: CASSTGLLDIQYF. The CDR3 DNA reads as TGTGCCAGCAGCACTGGCCTATTAGACATTCAGTACTTC. This sequence joins TRBV7-7 and TRBJ2-4; D remains ambiguous. Trimming pared 5 bases from V and 8 bases from J, leaving 13 bases between. Looked up from germline, CDR1 is SSHAT and CDR2 is FNYEAQ (reference sequence). CDR3 length equals 13 residues.

This clonotype was recorded many times. A much larger clone is a single base away; this may be a read error. The V gene is TRBV2, the J gene TRBJ2-2, with TRBD2 matching over 10 bases. CDR1 is SNHLY and CDR2 is FYNNEI in the germline V gene. The CDR3 consists of 15 residues. CDR3 sequence: CASRPTSGMIGKLFF. The CDR3 DNA is TGTGCCAGCAGACCCACTAGCGGGATGATCGGGAAGCTGTTTTTT.

This clonotype was picked up many times. This rearrangement joins TRBV12-3 or TRBV12-4 to TRBJ2-2; D possibly corresponds to TRBD1 (5 bases). V lost 8 bases to trimming and J lost 4 bases, with 14 bases between them. The CDR3 contains 14 residues. The CDR3 coding sequence is TGTGCCAGCCTTAAGGGGCAAATCACCGGGGAGCTGTTTTTT. It translates to CASLKGQITGELFF.

Here the CDR3 DNA reads TGCAGTGCTGGGACTAGCGGGAGTGCTACAGATACGCAGTATTTT. Encoded protein: CSAGTSGSATDTQYF. The rearrangement joins TRBV20-1 to TRBJ2-3; 14 nucleotides match TRBD2. The germline V gene has CDR1 DFQATT and CDR2 SNEGSKA (reference sequence). V lost 5 bases and J lost 3; bases outside the gene matches: 4. This CDR3 spans 15 amino acids.

This clonotype came up many times. The chain employs TRBV5-1 and TRBJ2-1, with D possibly matching TRBD1 (5 bases). The CDR3 consists of 15 residues. V dropped 4 bases and J dropped 8 bases, with 19 bases sitting between them. Per the germline V gene, CDR1 is SGHRS and CDR2 is YFSETQ. The chain's CDR3 is CASSRGPSRLDEQFF. The CDR3 region has the DNA TGCGCCAGCAGCAGGGGCCCTAGTCGACTCGATGAGCAGTTCTTC.

This sequence joins TRBV5-1 and TRBJ2-1; a weak D match, TRBD1 (5 bases). The V end was cut by 4 bases, the J end by 8 bases, with 13 bases between. This CDR3 region has 13 residues. Germline V gene data show CDR1 as SGHRS and CDR2 as YFSETQ. The CDR3: CASSTTVYYEQFF. The CDR3 region has the DNA TGCGCCAGCAGCACGACAGTTTATTATGAGCAGTTCTTC. Complete variable domain (other parts from reference TRBV5-1 and TRBJ2-1): KAGVTQTPRYLIKTRGQQVTLSCSPISGHRSVSWYQQTPGQGLQFLFEYFSETQRNKGNFPGRFSGRQFSNSRSEMNVSTLELGDSALYLCASSTTVYYEQFFGPGTRLTVL.

There are many counts of this clonotype. This chain uses TRBV7-3 with TRBJ2-3, with 10 bases identical to TRBD1. V lost 3 bases and J lost 5; bases outside the gene matches: 2. The CDR3 spans 14 residues. CDR1 is SGHTA, CDR2 FQGTGA, per germline. The CDR3 coding sequence is TGTGCCAGCAGCTTCCGGGACAGGGGAGATACGCAGTATTTT. Its protein product is CASSFRDRGDTQYF.